This TCR beta chain was identified during a study of T cells in localized non-small cell lung cancer. General observations from the study: Higher blood T cell density went with longer overall survival. Uninvolved adjacent lung showed the highest T cell clonality, exceeding tumor.

Assay used: immunoSEQ multiplex PCR; TCRdb lists only in-frame clones, some missing. Of 50,000 or so clones in the sample, around 82% were seen once. In regard to this clone: Antigen unknown.

Specimen: PBMCs, collected before any cancer treatment. The clonotype originates from a woman aged 35 to 70 with stage II lung adenocarcinoma.

CDR3 nucleotide sequence: TGTGCCAGCAGTTACGGACAGGGCTCCTACGAGCAGTACTTC. It encodes CASSYGQGSYEQYF. The J gene is TRBJ2-7, the V gene TRBV6-6; 8 bases are shared with TRBD1. The CDR3 contains 14 residues. J gave up 0 bases and V 2 bases, and 0 bases lay outside the gene matches. Germline CDR1 and CDR2: MNHNY and SVGAGI (reference sequence).